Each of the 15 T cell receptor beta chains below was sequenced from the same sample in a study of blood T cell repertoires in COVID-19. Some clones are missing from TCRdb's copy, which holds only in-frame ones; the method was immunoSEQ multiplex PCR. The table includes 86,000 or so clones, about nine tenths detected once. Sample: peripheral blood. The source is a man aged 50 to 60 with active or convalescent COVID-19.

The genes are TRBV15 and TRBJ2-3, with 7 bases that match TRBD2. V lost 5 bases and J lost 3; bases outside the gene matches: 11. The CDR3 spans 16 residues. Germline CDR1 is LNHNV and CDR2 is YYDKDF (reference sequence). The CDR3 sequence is CATSRQTGGGTDTQYF. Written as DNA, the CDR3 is TGTGCCACCAGCCGCCAGACGGGGGGAGGGACAGATACGCAGTATTTT.

The CDR3 DNA reads TGCGCCAGCAGCTTGGCCGGGGGTTCAGAGACCCAGTACTTC. It specifies CASSLAGGSETQYF. The V gene is TRBV5-1, the J gene TRBJ2-5; tentatively, D is TRBD2 (6 bases). With 0 bases removed from V and 4 bases from J, the gap between germline ends came to 10 bases. CDR3 size: 14 residues. Germline V gene sequence: CDR1 SGHRS, CDR2 YFSETQ.

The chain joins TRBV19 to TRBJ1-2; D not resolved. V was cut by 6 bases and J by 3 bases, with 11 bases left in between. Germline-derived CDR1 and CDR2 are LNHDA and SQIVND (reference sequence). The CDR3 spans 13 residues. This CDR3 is CASRLSEDYGYTF. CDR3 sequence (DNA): TGTGCCAGTAGACTCTCCGAGGACTATGGCTACACCTTC.

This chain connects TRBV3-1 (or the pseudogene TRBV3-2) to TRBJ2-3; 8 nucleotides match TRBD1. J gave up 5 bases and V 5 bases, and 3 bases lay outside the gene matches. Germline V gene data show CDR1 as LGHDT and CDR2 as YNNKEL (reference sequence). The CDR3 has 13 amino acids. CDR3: CASSTQGVDTQYF. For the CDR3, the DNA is TGTGCCAGCAGCACACAGGGGGTAGATACGCAGTATTTT.

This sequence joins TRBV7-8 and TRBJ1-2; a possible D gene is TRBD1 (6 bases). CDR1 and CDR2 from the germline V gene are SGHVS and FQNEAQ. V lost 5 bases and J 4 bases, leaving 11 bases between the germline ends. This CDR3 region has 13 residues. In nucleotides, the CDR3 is TGTGCCAGCAGCAATACAGGGACCTATGGCTACACCTTC. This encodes CASSNTGTYGYTF.

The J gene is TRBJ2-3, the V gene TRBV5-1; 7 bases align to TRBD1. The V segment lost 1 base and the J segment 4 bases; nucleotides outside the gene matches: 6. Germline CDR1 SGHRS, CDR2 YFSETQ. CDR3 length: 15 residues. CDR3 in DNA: TGCGCCAGCAGCTTGCGAGGGGGCAGCTCAGATACGCAGTATTTT. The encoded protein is CASSLRGGSSDTQYF.

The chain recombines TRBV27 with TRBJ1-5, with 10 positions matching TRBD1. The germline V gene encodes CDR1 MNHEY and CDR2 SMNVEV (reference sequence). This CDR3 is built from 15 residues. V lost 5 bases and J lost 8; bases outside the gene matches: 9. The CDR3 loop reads CASSTRQGAVKPQHF. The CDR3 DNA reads TGTGCCAGCAGTACGAGACAGGGGGCTGTTAAGCCCCAGCATTTT.

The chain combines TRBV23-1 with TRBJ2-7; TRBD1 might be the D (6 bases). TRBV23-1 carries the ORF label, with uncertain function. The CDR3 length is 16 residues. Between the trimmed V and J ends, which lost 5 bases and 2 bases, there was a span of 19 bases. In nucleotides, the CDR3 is TGCGCCAGCAGTACCCGACAGGCCACCCTACCCTACGAGCAGTACGTC. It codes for CASSTRQATLPYEQYV.

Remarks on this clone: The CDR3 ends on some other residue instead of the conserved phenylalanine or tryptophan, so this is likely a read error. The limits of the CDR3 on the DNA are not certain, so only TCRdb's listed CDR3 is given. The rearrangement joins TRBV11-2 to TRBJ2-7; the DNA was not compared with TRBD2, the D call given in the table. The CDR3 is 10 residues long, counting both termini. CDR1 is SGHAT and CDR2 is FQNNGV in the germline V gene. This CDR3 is CASSLGGSLR.

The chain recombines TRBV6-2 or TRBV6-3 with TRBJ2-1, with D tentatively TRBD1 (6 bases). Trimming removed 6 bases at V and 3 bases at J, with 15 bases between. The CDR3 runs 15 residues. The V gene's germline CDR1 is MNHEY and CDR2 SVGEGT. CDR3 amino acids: CASSQTTGNYNEQFF. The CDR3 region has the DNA TGTGCCAGCAGCCAAACTACAGGGAACTACAATGAGCAGTTCTTC.

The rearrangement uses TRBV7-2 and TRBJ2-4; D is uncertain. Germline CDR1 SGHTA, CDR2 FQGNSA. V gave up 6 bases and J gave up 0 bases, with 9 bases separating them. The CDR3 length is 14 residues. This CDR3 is CASSTTIAKNIQYF. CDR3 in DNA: TGTGCCAGCAGTACTACTATAGCCAAAAACATTCAGTACTTC.

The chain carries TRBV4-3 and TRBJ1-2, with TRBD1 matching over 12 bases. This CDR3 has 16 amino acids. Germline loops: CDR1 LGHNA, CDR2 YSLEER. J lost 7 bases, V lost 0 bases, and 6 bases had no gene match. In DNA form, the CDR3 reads TGCGCCAGCAGCCAAGAGGGACAGGGGGCTGTAAGTGGCTACACCTTC. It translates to CASSQEGQGAVSGYTF.

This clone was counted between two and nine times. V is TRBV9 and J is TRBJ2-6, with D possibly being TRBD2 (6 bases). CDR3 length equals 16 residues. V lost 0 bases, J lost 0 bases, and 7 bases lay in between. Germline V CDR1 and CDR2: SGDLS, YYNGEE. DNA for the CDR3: TGTGCCAGCAGCGTAGACGGGAGCTCTGGGGCCAACGTCCTGACTTTC. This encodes CASSVDGSSGANVLTF.

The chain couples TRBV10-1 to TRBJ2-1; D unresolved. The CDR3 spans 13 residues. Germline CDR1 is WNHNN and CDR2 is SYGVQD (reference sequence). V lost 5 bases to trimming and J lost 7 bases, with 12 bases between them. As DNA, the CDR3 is TGCGCCAGCAGTACGAATTTGGAGAATGAGCAGTTCTTC. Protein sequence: CASSTNLENEQFF.

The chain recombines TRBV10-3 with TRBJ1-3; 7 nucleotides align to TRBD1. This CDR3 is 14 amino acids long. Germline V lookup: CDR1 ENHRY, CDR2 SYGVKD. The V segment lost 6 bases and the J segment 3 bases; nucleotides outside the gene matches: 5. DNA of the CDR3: TGTGCCATCAGGGTTCCAGGGGGTGGAAACACCATATATTTT. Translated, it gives CAIRVPGGGNTIYF.